This TCR beta chain derives from a study of T cell changes during pregnancy in multiple sclerosis. Sequenced by immunoSEQ multiplex PCR; TCRdb stores in-frame clones only, minus some. The sample lists roughly 63,000 clones; 93% were seen once. The CDR3 covers 14 residues. From germline, CDR1 is SGHRS and CDR2 YFSETQ. Deletions cut 0 bases from V and 3 bases from J, with 9 bases between. The chain recombines TRBV5-1 with TRBJ2-5; D perhaps matches TRBD2 (5 bases). The specimen was CD8+ T cells from peripheral blood mononuclear cells, collected in the second trimester of pregnancy. The clonotype originates from a female donor with multiple sclerosis, enrolled in a pregnancy study. CDR3 region: CASSLDWTEETQYF. CDR3 nucleotide sequence: TGCGCCAGCAGCTTGGATTGGACTGAAGAGACCCAGTACTTC.